The T cell receptor (beta chain) under discussion was sequenced for a study of identical twins. TCRdb independently ran MiXCR on the 5' RACE reads; one entry per CDR3 protein. The sample holds 550,000 to 700,000 distinct CDR3 sequences, 9.6% seen once. General observations from the study: Whereas memory repertoires showed no such difference, abundant cord blood beta clonotypes carried fewer insertions.

No donor was unhealthy or non-Caucasian. As to this clonotype: Its antigen is unknown.

These sequences were also reported in another study, on yellow fever vaccine responses in identical twins.

Sequenced: PBMCs. This TCR was recovered from a woman aged 18-29 years in good health.

Here the CDR3 reads CASSQEYSGSTQETQYF. In nucleotides, the CDR3 is TGCGCCAGCAGCCAAGAGTATTCAGGCAGTACACAAGAGACCCAGTACTTC. The chain uses TRBV4-1 and TRBJ2-5; D gene ambiguous. Germline CDR1 MGHRA, CDR2 YSYEKL. This CDR3 is 17 amino acids long. Trimming cost V 0 bases and J 2 bases, with 16 bases left between them.